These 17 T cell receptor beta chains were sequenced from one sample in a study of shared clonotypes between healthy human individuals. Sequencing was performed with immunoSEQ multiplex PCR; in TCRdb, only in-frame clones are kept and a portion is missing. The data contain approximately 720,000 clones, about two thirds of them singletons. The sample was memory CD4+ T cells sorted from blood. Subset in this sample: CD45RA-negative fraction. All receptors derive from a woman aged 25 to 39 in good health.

CDR3: CASVGERGGYGYTF. As DNA, the CDR3 is TGTGCCAGCGTGGGGGAGAGGGGAGGCTATGGCTACACCTTC. The rearrangement joins TRBV11-2 to TRBJ1-2; D is possibly TRBD1 (5 bases). CDR3 length: 14 amino acids. V lost 8 bases to trimming and J lost 4 bases, with 17 bases between them. Germline V gene sequence: CDR1 SGHAT, CDR2 FQNNGV.

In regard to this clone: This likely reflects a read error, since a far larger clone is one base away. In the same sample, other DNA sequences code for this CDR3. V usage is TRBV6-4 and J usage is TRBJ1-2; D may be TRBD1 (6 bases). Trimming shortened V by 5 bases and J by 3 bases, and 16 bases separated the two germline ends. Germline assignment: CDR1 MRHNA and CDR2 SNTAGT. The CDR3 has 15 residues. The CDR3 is CASSRTAYGDYGYTF. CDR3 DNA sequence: TGTGCCAGCAGTAGGACAGCCTACGGAGACTATGGCTACACCTTC.

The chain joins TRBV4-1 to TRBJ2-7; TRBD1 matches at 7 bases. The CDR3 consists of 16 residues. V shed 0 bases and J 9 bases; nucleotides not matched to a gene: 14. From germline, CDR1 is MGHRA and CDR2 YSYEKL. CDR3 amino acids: CASSQDRGTSRRTQYF. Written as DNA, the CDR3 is TGCGCCAGCAGCCAAGACAGGGGGACCTCCCGAAGGACGCAGTACTTC.

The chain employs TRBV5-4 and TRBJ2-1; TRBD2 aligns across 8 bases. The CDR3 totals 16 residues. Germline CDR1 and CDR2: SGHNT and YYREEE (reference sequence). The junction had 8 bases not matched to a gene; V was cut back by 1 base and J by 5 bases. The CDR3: CASSLFGRAKDNEQFF. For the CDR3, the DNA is TGTGCCAGCAGCTTGTTCGGGAGGGCTAAGGACAATGAGCAGTTCTTC.

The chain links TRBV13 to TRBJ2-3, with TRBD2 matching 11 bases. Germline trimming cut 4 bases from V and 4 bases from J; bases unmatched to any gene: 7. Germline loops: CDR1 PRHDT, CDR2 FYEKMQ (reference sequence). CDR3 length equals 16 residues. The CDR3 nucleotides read TGTGCCAGCAGCTCCTACACTAGCGGGAGTCCAGATACGCAGTATTTT. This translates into CASSSYTSGSPDTQYF.

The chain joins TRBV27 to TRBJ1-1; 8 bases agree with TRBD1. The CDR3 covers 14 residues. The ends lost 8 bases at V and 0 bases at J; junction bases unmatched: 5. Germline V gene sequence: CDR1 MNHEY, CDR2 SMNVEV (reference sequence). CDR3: CASSGTGMNTEAFF. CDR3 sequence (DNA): TGTGCCAGCTCCGGGACAGGAATGAACACTGAAGCTTTCTTT.

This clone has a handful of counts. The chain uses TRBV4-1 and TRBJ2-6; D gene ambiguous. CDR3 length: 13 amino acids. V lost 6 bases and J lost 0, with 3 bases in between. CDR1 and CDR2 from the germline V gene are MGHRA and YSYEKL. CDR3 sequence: CASRSSGANVLTF. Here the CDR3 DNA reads TGCGCCAGCAGAAGCTCTGGGGCCAACGTCCTGACTTTC.

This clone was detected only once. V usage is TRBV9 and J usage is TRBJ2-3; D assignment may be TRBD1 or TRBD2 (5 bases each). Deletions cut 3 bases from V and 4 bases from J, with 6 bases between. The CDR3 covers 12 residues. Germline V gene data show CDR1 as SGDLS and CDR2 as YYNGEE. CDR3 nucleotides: TGTGCCAGCAGCGGGGGGTCAGATACGCAGTATTTT. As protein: CASSGGSDTQYF.

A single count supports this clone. CDR3 loop: CASSPGGEQFF. The CDR3 nucleotides are TGTGCCAGCAGCCCGGGTGGGGAGCAGTTCTTC. J is TRBJ2-1 and V is TRBV7-9; D remains unclear. With 5 bases removed from V and 10 bases from J, the gap between germline ends came to 9 bases. The CDR3 extends over 11 amino acids. Per germline, CDR1 SEHNR and CDR2 FQNEAQ (reference sequence).

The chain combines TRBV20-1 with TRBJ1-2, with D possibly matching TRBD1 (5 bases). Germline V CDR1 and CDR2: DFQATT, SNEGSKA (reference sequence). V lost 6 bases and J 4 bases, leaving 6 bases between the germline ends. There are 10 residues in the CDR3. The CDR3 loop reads CSADSYGYTF. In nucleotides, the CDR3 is TGCAGTGCCGACAGCTATGGCTACACCTTC.

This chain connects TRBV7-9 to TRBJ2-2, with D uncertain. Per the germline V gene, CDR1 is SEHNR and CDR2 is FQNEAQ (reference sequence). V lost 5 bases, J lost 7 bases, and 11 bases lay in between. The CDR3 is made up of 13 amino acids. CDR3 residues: CASSPGLSGELFF. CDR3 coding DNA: TGTGCCAGCAGCCCAGGATTGAGCGGGGAGCTGTTTTTT.

The CDR3 nucleotides read TGTGCCAGTAGTATAGTTGGGGGGCCGGCTGAAGCTTTCTTT. Protein: CASSIVGGPAEAFF. This chain joins TRBV19 and TRBJ1-1, with D perhaps matching TRBD1 (6 bases). The germline V and J ends were trimmed by 1 base and 6 bases, with 12 bases remaining between them. The CDR3 consists of 14 residues. CDR1 and CDR2 (germline): LNHDA, SQIVND (reference sequence).

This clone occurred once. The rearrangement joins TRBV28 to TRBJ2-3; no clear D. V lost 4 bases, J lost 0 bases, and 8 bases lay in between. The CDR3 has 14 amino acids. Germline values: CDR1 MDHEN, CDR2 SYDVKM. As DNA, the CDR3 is TGTGCCAGCAGTTACGGGCGGAGCACAGATACGCAGTATTTT. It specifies CASSYGRSTDTQYF.

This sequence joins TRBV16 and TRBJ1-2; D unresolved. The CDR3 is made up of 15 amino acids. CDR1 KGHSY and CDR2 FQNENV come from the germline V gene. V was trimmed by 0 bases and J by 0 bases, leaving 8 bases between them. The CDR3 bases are TGTGCCAGCAGCCAATCGAACTTAGCTAACTATGGCTACACCTTC. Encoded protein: CASSQSNLANYGYTF.

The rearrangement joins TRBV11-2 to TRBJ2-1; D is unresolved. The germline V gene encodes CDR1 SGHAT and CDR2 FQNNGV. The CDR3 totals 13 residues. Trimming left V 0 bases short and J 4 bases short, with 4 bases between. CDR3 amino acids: CASSLEEYNEQFF. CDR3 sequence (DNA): TGTGCCAGCAGCTTAGAGGAATACAATGAGCAGTTCTTC.

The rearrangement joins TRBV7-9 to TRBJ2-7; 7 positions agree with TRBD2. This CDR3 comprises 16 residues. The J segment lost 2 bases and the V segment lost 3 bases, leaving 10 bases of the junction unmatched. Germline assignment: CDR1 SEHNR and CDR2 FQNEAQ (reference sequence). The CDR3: CASSFEGGIETYEQYF. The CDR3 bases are TGTGCCAGCAGCTTCGAGGGAGGGATTGAGACCTACGAGCAGTACTTC.

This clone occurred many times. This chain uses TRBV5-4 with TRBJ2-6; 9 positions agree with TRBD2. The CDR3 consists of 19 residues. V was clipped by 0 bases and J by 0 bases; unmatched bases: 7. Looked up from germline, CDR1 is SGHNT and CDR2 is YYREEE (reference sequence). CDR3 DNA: TGTGCCAGCAGCTTGGAGGTAGCGGGAGTCCCCTCTGGGGCCAACGTCCTGACTTTC. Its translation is CASSLEVAGVPSGANVLTF. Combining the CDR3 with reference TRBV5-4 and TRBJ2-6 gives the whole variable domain ETGVTQSPTHLIKTRGQQVTLRCSSQSGHNTVSWYQQALGQGPQFIFQYYREEENGRGNFPPRFSGLQFPNYSSELNVNALELDDSALYLCASSLEVAGVPSGANVLTFGAGSRLTVL.